This T cell receptor (beta chain) appears in the sequencing data of a study of CD8 T cells in Susac syndrome (dated by TCRdb to between 2018 and 2021). Notes on the research overall: Repertoire sequencing was used to test whether CD8+ T cell activation and differentiation in Susac syndrome was antigen driven.

Peripheral blood CD8+ and CD4+ T cells from healthy donors, Susac syndrome patients and multiple sclerosis patients were profiled using high-throughput TCR beta sequencing. Multiple sclerosis controls were treatment-naive patients with stable or active relapsing-remitting disease fulfilling revised McDonald criteria. CD8+ TEMRA cells were enriched by FACS, while bulk CD8+ and CD4+ T cells were purified by magnetic negative isolation. Blood was collected in EDTA tubes and processed within 24 hours, with PBMCs isolated through density gradient centrifugation. PBMCs intended for TCR sequencing were frozen in liquid nitrogen and were later thawed in a 37 degrees C water bath. A purity of at least 90% was achieved for sorted or isolated CD4+, CD8+ and CD8+ TEMRA cells. RNA was extracted using the RNeasy kit, and about 0.5 to 1 ug of the RNA was reverse transcribed with random hexamers. The immunoSEQ multiplex PCR assay, which covers 54 Vbeta and 13 Jbeta segments, was used to amplify TCR beta CDR3 regions. PCR amplification bias was corrected by using a synthetic template baseline for primer optimization and computational correction. On the study's bioinformatics: Reads were annotated to V, D and J genes per IMGT and analyzed with immunoSEQ Analyzer, keeping only productive sequences. Clonality was computed as one minus Shannon entropy normalized by log2 of the number of productive unique sequences. For each patient and control, public and private clones were evaluated among the 100 most prevalent clones. A clone was defined as Susac-specific if it was absent from the healthy and MS cohorts, from roughly 990 published viral clones and from other ImmuneACCESS disease sequences. In TCRdb, the public reads were trimmed at Q25 with fastp and aligned with MiXCR, with productive beta chains retained. Rows with one shared CDR3 protein collapse into an entry with the most common genes and DNA. The V and J calls were not made by the authors but by TCRdb's processing. The sample table lists 150,000 to 250,000 distinct CDR3 sequences, roughly 96% of them with a count of one. The ten largest clones take up roughly 0.088% of the sample.

Cut back by 4 bases and 0 bases, the V and J ends lie 7 bases apart. The CDR3 has 13 amino acids, counting the end cysteine and phenylalanine. Only the CDR3 DNA stays, 39 bases, in frame from base 1. Taken from the germline V gene (reference sequence), the CDR1 and CDR2 loops are DFQATT and SNEGSKA. Worth noting for this clonotype: The antigen it binds to is not known. Base qualities are missing; no much larger clone stands one base away.

Beyond this particular receptor, the publication reports: The TCR sequencing and HLA analysis was acknowledged to have included a relatively small number of individuals.

Source material: CD4+ T cells from PBMCs. The receptor chain draws on TRBV20-1 and TRBJ1-5, with no D gene named confidently. The receptor's source is a human donor with multiple sclerosis. CDR3 protein: CSAKGYSNQPQHF. The DNA reads TGCAGTGCTAAGGGATATAGCAATCAGCCCCAGCATTTT.